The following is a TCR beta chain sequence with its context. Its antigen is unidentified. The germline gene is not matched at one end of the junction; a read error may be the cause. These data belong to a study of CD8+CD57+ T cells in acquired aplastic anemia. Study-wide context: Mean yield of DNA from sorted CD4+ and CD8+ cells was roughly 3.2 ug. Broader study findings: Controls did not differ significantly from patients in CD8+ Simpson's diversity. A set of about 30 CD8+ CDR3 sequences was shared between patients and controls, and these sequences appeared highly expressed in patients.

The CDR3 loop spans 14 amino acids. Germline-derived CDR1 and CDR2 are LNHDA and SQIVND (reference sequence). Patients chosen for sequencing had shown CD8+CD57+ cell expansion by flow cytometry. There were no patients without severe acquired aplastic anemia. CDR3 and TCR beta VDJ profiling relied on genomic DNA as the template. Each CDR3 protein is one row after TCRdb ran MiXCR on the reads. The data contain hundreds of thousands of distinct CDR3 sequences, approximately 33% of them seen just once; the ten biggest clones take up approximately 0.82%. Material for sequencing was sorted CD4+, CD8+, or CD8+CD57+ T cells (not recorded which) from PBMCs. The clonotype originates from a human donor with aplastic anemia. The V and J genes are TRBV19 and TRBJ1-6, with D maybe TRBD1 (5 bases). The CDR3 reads CAGSSGGVNSPLHF. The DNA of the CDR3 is TGTGCCGGTAGTTCCGGAGGGGTGAATTCACCCCTCCACTTT.